The clone carrying this TCR beta chain was counted many times. The antigen is unknown. Trimming removed 4 bases from V and 0 bases from J, with 10 bases in between. CDR3 length: 14 residues. CDR1 is DFQATT and CDR2 is SNEGSKA in the germline V gene (reference sequence). The data are from a study of human T cells and chemical hapten exposure. Notes on the study in general: Counts of TCRs above 1 in 1000 frequency stayed unchanged with DPC sensitization.

The time point denotes: patch test 1, 2 weeks after DPC sensitization. Treatment: therapeutic diphenylcyclopropenone sensitization with weekly scalp DPC. TCRdb called the RACE reads again in MiXCR, with one record for every CDR3 protein. The table records tens of thousands of distinct CDR3 sequences, around 9.3% of them present only once. This TCR derives from a woman in her 40s with alopecia areata. Some clones in this sample may be carry-over from other donors' samples. V and J are TRBV20-1 and TRBJ2-1; perhaps TRBD2 as D (6 bases). The material was whole blood, obtained in connection with sensitization to the hapten diphenylcyclopropenone (DPC). The CDR3 reads CSANRGSSYNEQFF. CDR3 in DNA: TGCAGTGCTAATCGGGGGAGCTCCTACAATGAGCAGTTCTTC.